This TCR beta chain came from a study of shared clonotypes between healthy human individuals. Findings and limits, study-wide: Non-shared clonotypes were found to have lower generation probabilities than the clonotypes that were shared by all four of the sorted-subset donors. Clonotype sharing among donors was expected to depend on sequencing depth.

In the study's own analysis: ImmunoSEQ supplied junction-only sequences lacking quality scores, so filtering was different. The table came from immunoSEQ multiplex PCR; TCRdb's copy has only in-frame clones and leaves some out. V, J and clone size were drawn from that table, and D and trimming were deduced from the DNA. The sample gives approximately 2,200,000 clones, roughly 91% of which show up once; approximately 1.7% is in the top ten. Naive-designated CD8 cells lacked CD45RO, were positively enriched for CCR7, and omitted terminally differentiated effector memory CD45RA+ cells. This CDR3 region has 15 residues. In germline, CDR1 is SGHDT, CDR2 YYEEEE. Between the trimmed V and J ends, which lost 0 bases and 3 bases, there was a span of 11 bases. Turning to this clone: Its antigen is undetermined.

This sequence was found in a man aged 18 to 30 in good health. Some clones in this sample may be carry-over from other donors' samples. The sample taken for sequencing was naive CD8+ T cells from PBMCs. The chain recombines TRBV5-6 with TRBJ2-3; tentatively, D is TRBD2 (7 bases). CDR3 sequence reads: CASSLGGRGTDTQYF. The CDR3 region has the DNA TGTGCCAGCAGCTTGGGTGGGAGGGGGACAGATACGCAGTATTTT.